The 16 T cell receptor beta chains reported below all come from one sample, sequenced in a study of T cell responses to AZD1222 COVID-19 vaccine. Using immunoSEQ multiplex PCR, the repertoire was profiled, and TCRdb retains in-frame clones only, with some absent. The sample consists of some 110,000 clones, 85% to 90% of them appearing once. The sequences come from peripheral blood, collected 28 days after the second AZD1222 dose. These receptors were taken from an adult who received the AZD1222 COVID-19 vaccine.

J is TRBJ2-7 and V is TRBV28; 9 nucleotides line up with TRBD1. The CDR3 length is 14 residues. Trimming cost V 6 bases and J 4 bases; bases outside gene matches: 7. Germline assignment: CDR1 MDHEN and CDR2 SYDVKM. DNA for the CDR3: TGTGCCAGCAGCACTCCGGGACAGGGTTACGAGCAGTACTTC. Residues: CASSTPGQGYEQYF.

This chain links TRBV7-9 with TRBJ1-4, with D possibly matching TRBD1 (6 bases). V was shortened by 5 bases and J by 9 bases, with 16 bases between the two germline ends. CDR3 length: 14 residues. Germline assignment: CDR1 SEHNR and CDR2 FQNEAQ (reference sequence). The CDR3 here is CASSKSETGQKLFF. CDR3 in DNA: TGTGCCAGCAGCAAATCAGAAACAGGGCAAAAACTGTTTTTT.

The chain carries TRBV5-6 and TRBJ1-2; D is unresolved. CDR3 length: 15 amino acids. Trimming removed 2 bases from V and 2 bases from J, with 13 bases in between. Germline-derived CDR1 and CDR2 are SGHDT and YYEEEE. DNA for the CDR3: TGTGCCAGCAGCTTCTTATCACAGACGAACTATGGCTACACCTTC. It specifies CASSFLSQTNYGYTF.

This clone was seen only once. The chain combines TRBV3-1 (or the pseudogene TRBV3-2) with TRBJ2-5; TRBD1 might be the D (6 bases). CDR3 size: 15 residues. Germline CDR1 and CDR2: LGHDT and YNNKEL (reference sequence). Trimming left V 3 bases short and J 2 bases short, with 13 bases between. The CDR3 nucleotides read TGTGCCAGCAGCCAGAATCCCACAGGGCAAGAGACCCAGTACTTC. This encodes CASSQNPTGQETQYF.

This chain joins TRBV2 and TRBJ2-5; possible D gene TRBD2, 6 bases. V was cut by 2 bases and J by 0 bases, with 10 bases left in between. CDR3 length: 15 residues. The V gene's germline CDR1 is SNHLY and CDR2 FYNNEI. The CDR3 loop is CASSERTTHQETQYF. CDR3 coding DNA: TGTGCCAGCAGTGAAAGGACTACCCACCAAGAGACCCAGTACTTC. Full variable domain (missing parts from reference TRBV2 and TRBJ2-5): EPEVTQTPSHQVTQMGQEVILRCVPISNHLYFYWYRQILGQKVEFLVSFYNNEISEKSEIFDDQFSVERPDGSNFTLKIRSTKLEDSAMYFCASSERTTHQETQYFGPGTRLLVL.

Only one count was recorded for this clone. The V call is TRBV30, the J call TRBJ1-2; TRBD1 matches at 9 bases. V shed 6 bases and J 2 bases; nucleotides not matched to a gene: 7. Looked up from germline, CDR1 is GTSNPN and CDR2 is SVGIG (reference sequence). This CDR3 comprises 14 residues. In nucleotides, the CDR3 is TGTGCCTGCCTCGGGACAGGGATCAACTATGGCTACACCTTC. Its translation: CACLGTGINYGYTF. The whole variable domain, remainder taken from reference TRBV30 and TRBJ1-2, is SQTIHQWPATLVQPVGSPLSLECTVEGTSNPNLYWYRQAAGRGLQLLFYSVGIGQISSEVPQNLSASRPQDRQFILSSKKLLLSDSGFYLCACLGTGINYGYTFGSGTRLTVV.

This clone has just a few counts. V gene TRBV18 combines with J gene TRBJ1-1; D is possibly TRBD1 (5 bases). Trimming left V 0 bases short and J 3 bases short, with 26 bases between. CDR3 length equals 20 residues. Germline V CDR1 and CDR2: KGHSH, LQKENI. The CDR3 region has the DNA TGTGCCAGCTCACCACCCCTCGAGGGAGGGGCGATTAGTGGGGACACTGAAGCTTTCTTT. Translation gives CASSPPLEGGAISGDTEAFF.

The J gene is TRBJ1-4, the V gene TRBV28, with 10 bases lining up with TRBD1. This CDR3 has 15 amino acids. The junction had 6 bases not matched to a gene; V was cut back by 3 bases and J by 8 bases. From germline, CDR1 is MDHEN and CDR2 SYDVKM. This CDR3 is CASSFGGTGVEKLFF. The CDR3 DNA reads TGTGCCAGCAGTTTTGGGGGGACAGGGGTCGAAAAACTGTTTTTT.

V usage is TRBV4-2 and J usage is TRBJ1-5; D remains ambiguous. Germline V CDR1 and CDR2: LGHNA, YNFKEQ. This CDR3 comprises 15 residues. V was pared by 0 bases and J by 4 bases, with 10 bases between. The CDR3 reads CASSQERIGNQPQHF. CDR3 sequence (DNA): TGTGCCAGCAGCCAAGAGAGAATTGGAAATCAGCCCCAGCATTTT.

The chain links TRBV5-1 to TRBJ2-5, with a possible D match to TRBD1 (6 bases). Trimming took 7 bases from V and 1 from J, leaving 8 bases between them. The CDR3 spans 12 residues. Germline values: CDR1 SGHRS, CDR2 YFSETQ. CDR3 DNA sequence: TGCGCCAGCCAACAGGGCCAAGAGACCCAGTACTTC. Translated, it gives CASQQGQETQYF.

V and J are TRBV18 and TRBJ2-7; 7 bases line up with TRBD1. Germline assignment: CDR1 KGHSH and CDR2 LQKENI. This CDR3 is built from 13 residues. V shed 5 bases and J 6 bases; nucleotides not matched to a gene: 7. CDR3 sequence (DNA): TGTGCCAGCTCAGGGAACTCAGGGGGCGAGCAGTACTTC. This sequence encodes CASSGNSGGEQYF.

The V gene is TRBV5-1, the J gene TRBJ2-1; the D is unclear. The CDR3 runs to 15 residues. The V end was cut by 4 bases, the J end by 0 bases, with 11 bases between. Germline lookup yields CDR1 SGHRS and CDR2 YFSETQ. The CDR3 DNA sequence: TGCGCCAGCAGCCCCCTGGCGAGCTCCTACAATGAGCAGTTCTTC. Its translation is CASSPLASSYNEQFF.

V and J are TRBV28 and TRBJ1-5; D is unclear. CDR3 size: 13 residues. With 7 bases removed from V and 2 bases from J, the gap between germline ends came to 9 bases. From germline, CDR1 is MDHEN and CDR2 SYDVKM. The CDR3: CASISGGNQPQHF. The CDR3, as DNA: TGTGCCAGCATTTCCGGGGGCAATCAGCCCCAGCATTTT.

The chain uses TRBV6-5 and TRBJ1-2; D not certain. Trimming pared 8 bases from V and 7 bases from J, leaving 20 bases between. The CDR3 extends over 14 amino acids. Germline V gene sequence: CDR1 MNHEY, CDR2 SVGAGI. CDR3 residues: CASVLSGSLGGYTF. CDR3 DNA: TGTGCCAGCGTACTTTCCGGGAGCCTGGGTGGCTACACCTTC.

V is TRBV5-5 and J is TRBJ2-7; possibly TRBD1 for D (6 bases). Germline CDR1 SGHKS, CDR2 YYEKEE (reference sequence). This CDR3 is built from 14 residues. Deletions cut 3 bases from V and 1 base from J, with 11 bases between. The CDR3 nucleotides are TGTGCCAGCAGCTCCCCGGGACATTCCTACGAGCAGTACTTC. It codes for CASSSPGHSYEQYF.

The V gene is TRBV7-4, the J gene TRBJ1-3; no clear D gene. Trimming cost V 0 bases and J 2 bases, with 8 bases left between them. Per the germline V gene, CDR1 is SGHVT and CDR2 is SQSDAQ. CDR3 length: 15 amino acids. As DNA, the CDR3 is TGTGCCAGCAGCTTAGCGTCGTTAACTGGAAACACCATATATTTT. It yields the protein CASSLASLTGNTIYF.